A selection of T cell receptor beta chains follows, all from one sample in a study of PD-L1 blockade in urothelial cancer. Clones were read by immunoSEQ multiplex PCR, and TCRdb kept only the in-frame ones, dropping some. Of more than 60,000 clones listed, 85% to 90% are singletons. The sample in question was PBMCs, obtained around atezolizumab (anti-PD-L1) treatment. These receptors all stem from a man between 60 and 75 years old with urothelial cancer. Each CDR3 is given with its conserved first and last residue. Fields, in order: J gene, clone size, V gene, D gene, CDR3 DNA, CDR3 protein. D genes are given only for firm matches. The size entry is marked missing in some rows and otherwise reads once, few, many or a size class.

>TRBJ2-3|NA|TRBV11-3|TRBD2
TGTGCCAGCAGCCGTCCGCTAGCGGGGAACACAGATACGCAGTATTTT
CASSRPLAGNTDTQYF
>TRBJ2-5|NA|TRBV29-1|TRBD2
TGCAGCGTTTGGAGCGGGAGGGCCTCTGGGGAGACCCAGTACTTC
CSVWSGRASGETQYF
>TRBJ2-7|NA|TRBV23-1|NA
TGCGCCAGCAGTCAATCTAATAAGCGCGCCACCTACGAGCAGTACTTC
CASSQSNKRATYEQYF
>TRBJ2-7|NA|TRBV11-3|NA
TGTGCCAGCAGCCCAACTGGTGGTTACGAGCAGTACTTC
CASSPTGGYEQYF
>TRBJ2-5|NA|TRBV5-5|TRBD1
TGTGCCAGCGGCTGGGACAGGGGGCGAGAGACCCAGTACTTC
CASGWDRGRETQYF
>TRBJ1-4|once|TRBV10-2|NA
TGCGCCAGCAGTGATAGAGGGTCGTTAACGTTTAATGAAAAACTGTTTTTT
CASSDRGSLTFNEKLFF
>TRBJ2-7|NA|TRBV18|TRBD1
TGTGCCAGCTCACCCGGGACAGGCAGAGCCTACGAGCAGTACTTC
CASSPGTGRAYEQYF
>TRBJ2-1|NA|TRBV15|TRBD1
TGTGCCACCACTCAGGGGGCAGGGGATGAGCAGTTCTTC
CATTQGAGDEQFF
>TRBJ1-1|NA|TRBV30|TRBD1
TGTGCCTGGAGAGTGGACAGGGGGTCCACTGAAGCTTTCTTT
CAWRVDRGSTEAFF
>TRBJ2-5|NA|TRBV18|TRBD1
TGTGCCAGCTCACGATACCCGGGACAGGGAGAGACCCAGTACTTC
CASSRYPGQGETQYF
>TRBJ1-1|NA|TRBV7-9|NA
TGTGCCAGCAGCTTGTCAACCTCGTCGGGCACTGAAGCTTTCTTT
CASSLSTSSGTEAFF
>TRBJ1-2|NA|TRBV28|NA
TGTGCCAGCAGGGGAGCGGCCAGTACCTCCAACTATGGCTACACCTTC
CASRGAASTSNYGYTF
>TRBJ1-5|few|TRBV6-1|NA
TGTGCCAGCAGTGAATTGGGATGGGGGGGGCAGCCCCAGCATTTT
CASSELGWGGQPQHF
>TRBJ1-4|NA|TRBV6-6|NA
TGTGCCAGCAGTTACTCGGGGCTCCCAACTAATGAAAAACTGTTTTTT
CASSYSGLPTNEKLFF
>TRBJ2-7|NA|TRBV4-1|NA
TGCGCCAGCAGCCAAGTCAGGGGCACCTACGAGCAGTACTTC
CASSQVRGTYEQYF
>TRBJ2-1|NA|TRBV28|NA
TGTGCCAGCAGTTTAGGGGGCCTTTTACTATACAATGAGCAGTTCTTC
CASSLGGLLLYNEQFF
>TRBJ1-1|NA|TRBV29-1|NA
TGCAGCGCCGATAGATCGGGGACTGAAGCTTTCTTT
CSADRSGTEAFF
>TRBJ2-3|NA|TRBV18|TRBD2
TGTGCCAGCTCACCGACACACGAGACTAGCGGGAGGGCCCAGTTAAAGTATTTT
CASSPTHETSGRAQLKYF
>TRBJ1-5|NA|TRBV5-1|TRBD1
TGCGCCAGCAGCCTACAGGGGAATCAGCCCCAGCATTTT
CASSLQGNQPQHF
>TRBJ1-5|NA|TRBV9|NA
TGTGCCAGCAGCGTGTCCGGGGAGAGCAATCAGCCCCAGCATTTT
CASSVSGESNQPQHF
>TRBJ1-2|NA|TRBV19|TRBD1
TGTGCCAGTAGTTTTGGGACAGGGGGCTACACCTTC
CASSFGTGGYTF
>TRBJ2-1|NA|TRBV7-2|TRBD2
TGTGCCAGCAGCTTACGGGCCTCGAGACTAGCGGGAAACTACAATGAGCAGTTCTTC
CASSLRASRLAGNYNEQFF
>TRBJ2-1|NA|TRBV5-4|NA
TGTGCCAGCAGAAGGGAGGGGGACTCCTACAATGAGCAGTTCTTC
CASRREGDSYNEQFF
>TRBJ1-2|NA|TRBV9|NA
TGTGCCAGCAGCGTAGGGACTCGGGATGGCTACACCTTC
CASSVGTRDGYTF
>TRBJ1-2|NA|TRBV11-2|TRBD1
TGTGCCAGCAGCTTACGACCAAAGGGACAGGTGTCTGTCGATGGCTACACCTTC
CASSLRPKGQVSVDGYTF
>TRBJ2-7|NA|TRBV7-2|TRBD1
TGTGCCAGCAGCTTAGCGTGGGGACAGGGTCATGACGAGCAGTACTTC
CASSLAWGQGHDEQYF
>TRBJ2-7|once|TRBV28|TRBD2
TGTGCCAGCAAACTAGCGGGAGTCAACGAGCAGTACTTC
CASKLAGVNEQYF
>TRBJ2-3|NA|TRBV28|NA
TGTGCCAGCGTAACCGGGGGTATGGGGAGCACAGATACGCAGTATTTT
CASVTGGMGSTDTQYF
>TRBJ2-1|NA|TRBV2|TRBD2
TGTGCCAGAGCGGGAGCAACTAGGAATGAGCAGTTCTTC
CARAGATRNEQFF
>TRBJ2-3|NA|TRBV13|TRBD1
TGTGCCAGCAGCTTAGAGAGGACAGGGAAGCCAGATACGCAGTATTTT
CASSLERTGKPDTQYF
>TRBJ1-1|few|TRBV15|NA
TGTGCCACCAGCAGAGATCAGGTCGCTGAAGCTTTCTTT
CATSRDQVAEAFF
>TRBJ1-2|once|TRBV30|TRBD1
TGTGCCTGGGGGACAGGGTTCTATGGCTACACCTTC
CAWGTGFYGYTF
>TRBJ2-1|NA|TRBV11-3|TRBD2
TGTGCCAGCAGCCCGACTAGCGGGGGGCAATACAATGAGCAGTTCTTC
CASSPTSGGQYNEQFF
>TRBJ1-5|NA|TRBV5-6|NA
TGTGCCAGCAGCCCAGGGGTTTCCGTTCAGCCCCAGCATTTT
CASSPGVSVQPQHF
>TRBJ2-2|NA|TRBV6-4|NA
TGTGCCAGCGCAGGGGATCGGGCCGGGGAGCTGTTTTTT
CASAGDRAGELFF
>TRBJ1-6|NA|TRBV7-6|NA
TGTGCCAGCAGCTCCACAAAAGGCGGTTCACCCCTCCACTTT
CASSSTKGGSPLHF
>TRBJ2-2|NA|TRBV6-5|NA
TGTGCCAGCAGTTACCAAAACACCGGGGAGCTGTTTTTT
CASSYQNTGELFF
>TRBJ2-3|NA|TRBV27|NA
TGTGCCAGCACCCTTAGCGGCCTCCGCACAGATACGCAGTATTTT
CASTLSGLRTDTQYF
>TRBJ1-2|NA|TRBV6-5|NA
TGTGCCAGCAGAATTAGGGGGGGCGCCGTCCGTGGCTACACCTTC
CASRIRGGAVRGYTF
>TRBJ1-2|large|TRBV27|TRBD1
TGTGCCAGCAGTCCCCAGGACAGGACCTATGGCTACACCTTC
CASSPQDRTYGYTF
>TRBJ1-1|NA|TRBV5-1|NA
TGCGCCAGCAGCTTGGAAGGGGTAGGCACTGAAGCTTTCTTT
CASSLEGVGTEAFF